This T cell receptor (beta chain) was sequenced for a study of shared clonotypes between healthy human individuals. Study results and caveats: Sequencing depth was expected to affect clonotype sharing among donors.

The CDR3 length is 16 residues. Per germline, CDR1 LNHNV and CDR2 YYDKDF (reference sequence). The junction had 4 bases not matched to a gene; V was cut back by 0 bases and J by 2 bases. The run depth of the assay was deep. Measured with immunoSEQ multiplex PCR; TCRdb has only the in-frame clones, and not every one. The profile shows approximately 250,000 clones, 60% to 70% of them singletons. A note on this clone: Its antigen is undetermined.

The chain has TRBV15 and TRBJ2-1; 7 nucleotides align to TRBD2. The receptor was isolated from a man under 40 in good health. Sequencing used memory CD4+ T cells sorted from blood. Subset here: CD45RA-negative fraction. CDR3 DNA sequence: TGTGCCACCAGCAGAGATCTGCTAGCGGCCTACAATGAGCAGTTCTTC. Its translation is CATSRDLLAAYNEQFF. Based on the CDR3 plus reference TRBV15 and TRBJ2-1, the full variable domain is DAMVIQNPRYQVTQFGKPVTLSCSQTLNHNVMYWYQQKSSQAPKLLFHYYDKDFNNEADTPDNFQSRRPNTSFCFLDIRSPGLGDTAMYLCATSRDLLAAYNEQFFGPGTRLTVL.